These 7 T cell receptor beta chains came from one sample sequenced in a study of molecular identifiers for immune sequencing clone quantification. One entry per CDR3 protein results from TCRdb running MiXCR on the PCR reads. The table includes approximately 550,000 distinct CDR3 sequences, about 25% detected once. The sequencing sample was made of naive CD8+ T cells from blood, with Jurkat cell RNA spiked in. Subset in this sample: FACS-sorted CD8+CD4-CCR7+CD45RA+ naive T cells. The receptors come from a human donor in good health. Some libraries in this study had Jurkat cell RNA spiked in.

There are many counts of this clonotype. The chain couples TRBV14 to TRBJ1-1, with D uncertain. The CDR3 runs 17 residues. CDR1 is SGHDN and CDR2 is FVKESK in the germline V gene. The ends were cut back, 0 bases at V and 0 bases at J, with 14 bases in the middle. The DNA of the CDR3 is TGTGCCAGCAGCCAAGATGCAGGTCCATTATTGAACACTGAAGCTTTCTTT. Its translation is CASSQDAGPLLNTEAFF.

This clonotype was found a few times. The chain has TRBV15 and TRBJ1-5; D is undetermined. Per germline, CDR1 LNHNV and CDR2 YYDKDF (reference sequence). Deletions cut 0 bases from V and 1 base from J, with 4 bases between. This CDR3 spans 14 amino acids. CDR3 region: CATSRELSNQPQHF. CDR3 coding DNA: TGTGCCACCAGCAGAGAGTTGAGCAATCAGCCCCAGCATTTT.

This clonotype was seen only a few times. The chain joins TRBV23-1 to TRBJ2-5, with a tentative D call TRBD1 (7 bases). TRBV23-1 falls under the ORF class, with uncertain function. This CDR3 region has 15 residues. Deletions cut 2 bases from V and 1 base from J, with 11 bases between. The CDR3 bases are TGCGCCAGCAGTCAAAGCCAGGGGGGCCAAGAGACCCAGTACTTC. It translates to CASSQSQGGQETQYF.

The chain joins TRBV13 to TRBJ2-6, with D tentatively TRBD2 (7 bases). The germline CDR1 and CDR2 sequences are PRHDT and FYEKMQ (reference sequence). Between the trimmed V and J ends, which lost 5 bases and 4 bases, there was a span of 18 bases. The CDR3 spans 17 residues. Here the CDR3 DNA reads TGTGCCAGCAGCATGGGGGCGGGAGTAGGAGGGGCCAACGTCCTGACTTTC. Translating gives CASSMGAGVGGANVLTF.

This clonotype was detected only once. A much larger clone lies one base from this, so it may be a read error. This chain's CDR3 is CASGPGLAVSTDTQYF. CDR3 nucleotides: TGCGCCAGCGGCCCGGGACTAGCGGTTAGCACAGATACGCAGTATTTT. The chain recombines TRBV4-1 with TRBJ2-3; the match to TRBD2 covers 11 bases. CDR3 length equals 16 residues. Germline CDR1 reads MGHRA; CDR2 reads YSYEKL. With 8 bases clipped from V and 0 bases from J, the junction kept 7 bases outside the gene matches.

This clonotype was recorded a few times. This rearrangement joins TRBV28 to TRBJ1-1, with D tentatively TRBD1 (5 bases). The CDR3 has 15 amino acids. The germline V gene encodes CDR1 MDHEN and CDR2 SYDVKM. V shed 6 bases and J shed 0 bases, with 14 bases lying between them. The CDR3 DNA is TGTGCCAGCAGGTCCACCAGAGGGGTGAACACTGAAGCTTTCTTT. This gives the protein CASRSTRGVNTEAFF.

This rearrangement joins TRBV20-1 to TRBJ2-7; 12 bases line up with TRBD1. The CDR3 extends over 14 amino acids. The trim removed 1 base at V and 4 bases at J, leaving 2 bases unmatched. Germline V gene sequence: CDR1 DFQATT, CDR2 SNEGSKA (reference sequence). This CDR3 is CSARGDRGLYEQYF. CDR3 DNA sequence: TGCAGTGCTAGAGGGGACAGGGGGCTGTACGAGCAGTACTTC.